Below are 4 T cell receptor beta chains sequenced from a single sample in a study of blood T cell repertoires in COVID-19. Only in-frame clones appear in the TCRdb table, and some are missing; sequencing was by immunoSEQ multiplex PCR. The table lists approximately 140,000 clones, around 89% of them singletons. Sequenced: peripheral blood. These receptors came from a man aged 18-30 years with COVID-19, enrolled during active disease.

The J gene is TRBJ2-1, the V gene TRBV9, with TRBD2 matching 9 bases. Losses at the gene ends were 2 bases for V and 4 bases for J; bases not matched to a gene: 10. CDR1 is SGDLS and CDR2 is YYNGEE in the germline V gene. CDR3 size: 17 residues. The CDR3 bases are TGTGCCAGCAGCGTCCCTGGGCGGGAGGGAGATTACAATGAGCAGTTCTTC. Its translation is CASSVPGREGDYNEQFF. Variable domain in full (rest from reference TRBV9 and TRBJ2-1): DSGVTQTPKHLITATGQRVTLRCSPRSGDLSVYWYQQSLDQGLQFLIQYYNGEERAKGNILERFSAQQFPDLHSELNLSSLELGDSALYFCASSVPGREGDYNEQFFGPGTRLTVL.

V and J are TRBV19 and TRBJ2-6, with a possible D match to TRBD1 (6 bases). V lost 5 bases and J lost 2, with 13 bases in between. This CDR3 spans 16 amino acids. Germline CDR1 is LNHDA and CDR2 is SQIVND (reference sequence). In nucleotides, the CDR3 is TGTGCCAGTAGTTCCTACAGGGAGACTGGGGCCAACGTCCTGACTTTC. It translates to CASSSYRETGANVLTF.

The chain links TRBV19 to TRBJ2-7; D unclear. Trimming removed 2 bases at V and 1 base at J, with 9 bases between. This CDR3 spans 14 amino acids. Germline-derived CDR1 and CDR2 are LNHDA and SQIVND (reference sequence). CDR3 protein: CASSIMKESYEQYF. In DNA form, the CDR3 reads TGTGCCAGTAGTATAATGAAGGAGTCCTACGAGCAGTACTTC.

The genes are TRBV18 and TRBJ2-1, with 7 positions matching TRBD1. The V gene end was trimmed by 3 bases and the J gene end by 2 bases; junction bases not matched to a gene: 13. Germline lookup yields CDR1 KGHSH and CDR2 LQKENI. The CDR3 runs to 18 residues. The CDR3 protein is CASSPPDFRGFPYNEQFF. The CDR3 DNA reads TGTGCCAGCTCACCGCCGGATTTCAGGGGGTTCCCCTACAATGAGCAGTTCTTC.